These T cell receptor beta chains were read from a single sample in a study of shared clonotypes between healthy human individuals. Here immunoSEQ multiplex PCR was the method, and the copy in TCRdb shows in-frame clones only, minus some. The sample carries around 370,000 clones, about 96% recorded once. Sequencing input: memory CD8+ T cells sorted from blood. The receptors shown here come from a man aged 30-40 years in good health. Each CDR3 is given with its conserved first and last residue. A D gene is named only where the DNA matches it firmly. Rows give clone size only sometimes, using once, few, many, or a class for an expanded clone.

j_call: TRBJ2-7; v_call: TRBV15; d_call: -; clone_size: -; cdr3_aa: CATSRDRDEQYF; cdr3_nt: TGTGCCACCAGCAGAGACAGGGACGAGCAGTACTTC
j_call: TRBJ1-1; v_call: TRBV15; d_call: -; clone_size: once; cdr3_aa: CATSRDFEGGTEAFF; cdr3_nt: TGTGCCACCAGCAGAGATTTCGAGGGGGGGACTGAAGCTTTCTTT
j_call: TRBJ2-6; v_call: TRBV28; d_call: TRBD1; clone_size: -; cdr3_aa: CASSLGRDRGHGANVLTF; cdr3_nt: TGTGCCAGCAGTTTGGGCCGGGACAGGGGGCATGGGGCCAACGTCCTGACTTTC
j_call: TRBJ2-1; v_call: TRBV9; d_call: -; clone_size: -; cdr3_aa: CASSPGTGNNEQFF; cdr3_nt: TGTGCCAGCAGCCCCGGAACAGGGAACAATGAGCAGTTCTTC
j_call: TRBJ2-3; v_call: TRBV5-1; d_call: TRBD2; clone_size: -; cdr3_aa: CASSSRSTSGPSTDTQYF; cdr3_nt: TGCGCCAGCAGCTCCCGAAGTACTAGCGGACCTAGCACAGATACGCAGTATTTT
j_call: TRBJ1-5; v_call: TRBV30; d_call: -; clone_size: once; cdr3_aa: CAWGRGNQPQHF; cdr3_nt: TGTGCCTGGGGGCGGGGGAATCAGCCCCAGCATTTT
j_call: TRBJ2-7; v_call: TRBV25-1; d_call: -; clone_size: once; cdr3_aa: CASSIRGRTYEQYF; cdr3_nt: TGTGCCAGCAGTATCAGGGGACGCACCTACGAGCAGTACTTC
j_call: TRBJ2-1; v_call: TRBV7-9; d_call: -; clone_size: -; cdr3_aa: CASSFEGLEGGRFF; cdr3_nt: TGTGCCAGCAGCTTTGAAGGGCTAGAAGGGGGAAGGTTCTTC
j_call: TRBJ1-2; v_call: TRBV21-1; d_call: -; clone_size: -; cdr3_aa: CASSARPKGNYGYTF; cdr3_nt: TGTGCCAGCAGCGCGCGACCTAAAGGAAACTATGGCTACACCTTC
j_call: TRBJ2-5; v_call: TRBV5-4; d_call: -; clone_size: -; cdr3_aa: CASNLAHQETQYF; cdr3_nt: TGTGCCAGCAATCTAGCGCATCAAGAGACCCAGTACTTC
j_call: TRBJ2-7; v_call: TRBV19; d_call: -; clone_size: -; cdr3_aa: CASSLGGSSYEQYF; cdr3_nt: TGTGCCAGTAGTCTCGGAGGATCATCCTACGAGCAGTACTTC
j_call: TRBJ2-5; v_call: TRBV5-1; d_call: TRBD1; clone_size: -; cdr3_aa: CASSLGDREGETQYF; cdr3_nt: TGCGCCAGCAGCTTGGGGGACAGGGAAGGAGAGACCCAGTACTTC
j_call: TRBJ2-2; v_call: TRBV19; d_call: -; clone_size: -; cdr3_aa: CASSMGGNGELFF; cdr3_nt: TGTGCCAGTAGTATGGGGGGAAACGGGGAGCTGTTTTTT
j_call: TRBJ1-1; v_call: TRBV6-5; d_call: TRBD1; clone_size: -; cdr3_aa: CASSSRGWGTEAFF; cdr3_nt: TGTGCCAGCAGTTCCAGGGGGTGGGGCACTGAAGCTTTCTTT
j_call: TRBJ2-7; v_call: TRBV6-1; d_call: TRBD1; clone_size: -; cdr3_aa: CASSGAGTGNHYEQYF; cdr3_nt: TGTGCCAGCAGTGGGGCCGGGACAGGGAATCACTACGAGCAGTACTTC
j_call: TRBJ2-1; v_call: TRBV11-1; d_call: -; clone_size: -; cdr3_aa: CASSLAGVEQFF; cdr3_nt: TGTGCCAGCAGCTTAGCGGGAGTTGAGCAGTTCTTC
j_call: TRBJ2-7; v_call: TRBV15; d_call: -; clone_size: -; cdr3_aa: CATSRDRIYEQYF; cdr3_nt: TGTGCCACCAGCAGGGACCGAATCTACGAGCAGTACTTC
j_call: TRBJ2-2; v_call: TRBV4-1; d_call: -; clone_size: -; cdr3_aa: CASSQRFPPTTNTGELFF; cdr3_nt: TGCGCCAGCAGCCAAAGGTTTCCTCCCACAACGAACACCGGGGAGCTGTTTTTT
j_call: TRBJ2-5; v_call: TRBV5-1; d_call: -; clone_size: -; cdr3_aa: CASSLEGEETQYF; cdr3_nt: TGCGCCAGCAGCTTGGAGGGGGAAGAGACCCAGTACTTC
j_call: TRBJ1-5; v_call: TRBV27; d_call: TRBD1; clone_size: -; cdr3_aa: CASSLLREGAHDQPQHF; cdr3_nt: TGTGCCAGCAGTTTATTGAGGGAGGGGGCGCACGATCAGCCCCAGCATTTT
j_call: TRBJ2-1; v_call: TRBV4-2; d_call: -; clone_size: once; cdr3_aa: CASSQDNGMLYNEQFF; cdr3_nt: TGTGCCAGCAGCCAAGATAACGGCATGCTTTACAATGAGCAGTTCTTC
j_call: TRBJ1-1; v_call: TRBV14; d_call: -; clone_size: -; cdr3_aa: CASSPPVGANLNTEAFF; cdr3_nt: TGTGCCAGCAGCCCCCCGGTGGGAGCAAACTTGAACACTGAAGCTTTCTTT
j_call: TRBJ2-3; v_call: TRBV6-1; d_call: -; clone_size: -; cdr3_aa: CASTGNPGWADTQYF; cdr3_nt: TGTGCCAGCACCGGGAACCCCGGGTGGGCAGATACGCAGTATTTT
j_call: TRBJ2-1; v_call: TRBV10-3; d_call: -; clone_size: -; cdr3_aa: CAISGAGTSQFF; cdr3_nt: TGTGCCATCAGTGGGGCCGGGACGTCACAGTTCTTC
j_call: TRBJ2-5; v_call: TRBV28; d_call: -; clone_size: -; cdr3_aa: CASMRGGSQETQYF; cdr3_nt: TGTGCCAGCATGAGGGGCGGATCTCAAGAGACCCAGTACTTC
j_call: TRBJ2-7; v_call: TRBV18; d_call: -; clone_size: -; cdr3_aa: CASSRDYEQYF; cdr3_nt: TGTGCCAGCTCCAGAGATTACGAGCAGTACTTC
j_call: TRBJ1-1; v_call: TRBV19; d_call: -; clone_size: -; cdr3_aa: CASGFSTNTEAFF; cdr3_nt: TGTGCCAGTGGCTTCTCAACGAACACTGAAGCTTTCTTT
j_call: TRBJ2-1; v_call: TRBV6-6; d_call: TRBD1; clone_size: once; cdr3_aa: CASSYSTGTGHNEQFF; cdr3_nt: TGTGCCAGCAGTTACTCCACCGGGACAGGGCACAATGAGCAGTTCTTC